Listed here are 28 T cell receptor beta chains from one sample, sequenced in a study of neurological immune-mediated disorders. TCRdb re-derived calls from the 5' RACE reads in MiXCR, one entry per CDR3 protein. The profile shows 80,000 to 85,000 distinct CDR3 sequences, around 2.6% of them singletons. Material: PBMCs. The receptors derive from a woman aged 25 to 39 with multiple sclerosis.

This clonotype has ten or more counts. The chain joins TRBV20-1 to TRBJ1-2; D is undetermined. CDR1 is DFQATT and CDR2 is SNEGSKA in the germline V gene (reference sequence). The CDR3 totals 13 residues. Written as DNA, the CDR3 is TGCAGCGCCGACGCGGAGTCTAACTATGGCTACACCTTC. The encoded protein is CSADAESNYGYTF.

This clonotype has a count of ten or more. V gene TRBV20-1 combines with J gene TRBJ2-2; possible D gene TRBD2, 6 bases. The V end lost 6 bases, the J end lost 5 bases, and 16 bases lay between the germline ends. This CDR3 is built from 14 residues. The germline CDR1 and CDR2 sequences are DFQATT and SNEGSKA (reference sequence). CDR3 residues: CSAKTSLGTGELFF. DNA of the CDR3: TGCAGTGCCAAAACTAGCCTCGGGACCGGGGAGCTGTTTTTT.

This clonotype was counted at least ten times. This sequence joins TRBV27 and TRBJ2-3; D is unresolved. CDR1 MNHEY and CDR2 SMNVEV come from the germline V gene (reference sequence). V was trimmed by 2 bases and J by 5 bases, leaving 14 bases between them. There are 15 residues in the CDR3. DNA for the CDR3: TGTGCCAGCAGTTTACAAGTAGCTTGGGGAGATACGCAGTATTTT. It translates to CASSLQVAWGDTQYF.

This clonotype was counted once. This chain links TRBV29-1 with TRBJ2-1; D gene unclear. CDR1 is SQVTM, CDR2 ANQGSEA, per germline. With 6 bases removed from V and 4 bases from J, the gap between germline ends came to 7 bases. The CDR3 loop spans 11 amino acids. The DNA of the CDR3 is TGCAGCGTGTCCGAGTACAATGAGCAGTTCTTC. Protein product: CSVSEYNEQFF.

This clonotype was counted ten times or more. CDR3 coding DNA: TGCGCCAGCAGCTTGGATGCCTACAATGAGCAGTTCTTC. Residues: CASSLDAYNEQFF. The gene calls are TRBV5-1 and TRBJ2-1; D gene uncertain. This CDR3 comprises 13 residues. Per germline, CDR1 SGHRS and CDR2 YFSETQ. Trimming removed 0 bases from V and 2 bases from J, with 3 bases in between.

This clonotype was observed at least ten times. The chain uses TRBV12-3 or TRBV12-4 and TRBJ1-1, with 7 bases fitting TRBD1. Trimming took 6 bases from V and 1 from J; bases not matched to a gene: 8. The CDR3 sequence is 15 residues long. The CDR3 is CASSFPGQPNTEAFF. The CDR3 DNA follows: TGTGCCAGCAGCTTTCCGGGACAGCCGAACACTGAAGCTTTCTTT.

This clonotype occurred a few times. This chain uses TRBV10-2 with TRBJ2-1; TRBD2 matches 9 bases. Germline CDR1 is WSHSY and CDR2 is SAAADI. Trimming at V came to 0 bases and at J to 6 bases, leaving 0 bases not matched to a gene. CDR3 length: 14 residues. The chain's CDR3 is CASSESAGGNEQFF. The CDR3 DNA is TGCGCCAGCAGTGAGTCAGCGGGAGGCAATGAGCAGTTCTTC.

This clonotype was detected many times. The V gene is TRBV7-8, the J gene TRBJ1-5; D unresolved. Germline CDR1 reads SGHVS; CDR2 reads FQNEAQ. Trimming removed 2 bases at V and 9 bases at J, with 8 bases between. The length of the CDR3 is 12 residues. CDR3 region: CASSLRVGPQHF. CDR3 bases: TGTGCCAGCAGCTTAAGGGTGGGGCCCCAGCATTTT.

This clonotype came up many times. The chain links TRBV3-1 to TRBJ2-7, with TRBD2 matching over 10 bases. The junction had 1 base not matched to a gene; V was cut back by 0 bases and J by 2 bases. This CDR3 contains 15 residues. Per germline, CDR1 LGHDT and CDR2 YNNKEL (reference sequence). As DNA, the CDR3 is TGTGCCAGCAGCCAAGACCTAGCGGGAGCCTACGAGCAGTACTTC. Its translation is CASSQDLAGAYEQYF.

This clonotype has ten or more counts. V and J are TRBV7-2 and TRBJ2-2; 8 bases map to TRBD2. Germline V gene data show CDR1 as SGHTA and CDR2 as FQGNSA. The CDR3 loop spans 17 amino acids. After removal of 1 base from V and 5 bases from J, the junction contained 9 bases not matched to a gene. CDR3 in DNA: TGTGCCAGCAGCTTAGTGGCTTCGACTAGCGAGACCGGGGAGCTGTTTTTT. Translated, it gives CASSLVASTSETGELFF.

This clonotype was observed at least ten times. The V gene is TRBV20-1, the J gene TRBJ1-5; 8 nucleotides align to TRBD1. Germline V gene lookup returns CDR1 DFQATT and CDR2 SNEGSKA (reference sequence). The CDR3 is 14 amino acids. Losses at the gene ends were 6 bases for V and 7 bases for J; bases not matched to a gene: 11. Here the CDR3 reads CSATRTGSGQPQHF. The DNA for the CDR3 is TGCAGTGCAACCCGGACAGGGTCTGGGCAGCCCCAGCATTTT.

This clonotype showed up many times. The genes are TRBV10-3 and TRBJ2-2; D gene uncertain. Trimming took 3 bases from V and 2 from J, leaving 19 bases between them. The germline V gene has CDR1 ENHRY and CDR2 SYGVKD. CDR3 length: 18 amino acids. CDR3 amino acids: CAISDVTSVRSNTGELFF. In DNA, the CDR3 is TGTGCCATCAGTGACGTCACCTCAGTTAGGTCTAACACCGGGGAGCTGTTTTTT.

This clonotype was detected only a few times. The V call is TRBV19, the J call TRBJ2-5, with 9 bases aligning to TRBD2. The CDR3 is 15 amino acids. The V gene end was trimmed by 3 bases and the J gene end by 4 bases; junction bases not matched to a gene: 6. Germline V gene lookup returns CDR1 LNHDA and CDR2 SQIVND (reference sequence). The CDR3 DNA reads TGTGCCAGTAGTATGGTAGCGGGAGTCGGAGAGACCCAGTACTTC. It specifies CASSMVAGVGETQYF.

This clonotype was counted ten times or more. This sequence joins TRBV20-1 and TRBJ2-3, with no clear D. Germline V gives CDR1 DFQATT, CDR2 SNEGSKA (reference sequence). The CDR3 sequence is 14 residues long. Trimming pared 4 bases from V and 0 bases from J, leaving 11 bases between. The CDR3 DNA reads as TGCAGTGCTATTTCCGACACTAGCACAGATACGCAGTATTTT. It is translated as CSAISDTSTDTQYF.

At least ten counts were recorded for this clonotype. The CDR3 reads CSARQMNTEAFF. DNA for the CDR3: TGCAGTGCTAGACAGATGAACACTGAAGCTTTCTTT. The J gene is TRBJ1-1, the V gene TRBV20-1; D is uncertain. This CDR3 spans 12 amino acids. The V gene lost 2 bases and the J gene lost 0 bases, with 4 bases spanning the gap. Germline V gene sequence: CDR1 DFQATT, CDR2 SNEGSKA (reference sequence).

This clonotype was detected many times. This chain links TRBV7-8 with TRBJ2-1; D ambiguous. The CDR3 runs to 12 residues. The V end was cut by 2 bases, the J end by 9 bases, with 8 bases between. Germline V gene data show CDR1 as SGHVS and CDR2 as FQNEAQ. CDR3 protein: CASSLRMGEQFF. The CDR3 region has the DNA TGTGCCAGCAGCTTAAGGATGGGTGAGCAGTTCTTC.

The chain couples TRBV28 to TRBJ2-1; no clear D. Germline V gene sequence: CDR1 MDHEN, CDR2 SYDVKM. The CDR3 has 15 amino acids. The V gene lost 3 bases and the J gene lost 5 bases, with 14 bases spanning the gap. CDR3 nucleotides: TGTGCCAGCAGTTTGATGGAGCCCGGTAACAATGAGCAGTTCTTC. Translating gives CASSLMEPGNNEQFF.

At least ten counts were recorded for this clonotype. This chain links TRBV20-1 with TRBJ2-3; TRBD2 matches at 9 bases. The V gene end was trimmed by 5 bases and the J gene end by 5 bases; junction bases not matched to a gene: 14. This CDR3 region has 16 residues. The germline V gene encodes CDR1 DFQATT and CDR2 SNEGSKA (reference sequence). The CDR3 sequence is CSAFRPGLAVRDTQYF. The DNA of the CDR3 is TGCAGTGCTTTTCGACCGGGACTAGCCGTTAGAGATACGCAGTATTTT.

This clonotype was detected ten times or more. The chain uses TRBV7-2 and TRBJ2-1; TRBD1 agrees at 9 bases. Germline V gene data show CDR1 as SGHTA and CDR2 as FQGNSA. With V trimmed by 6 bases and J by 8 bases, 8 bases remained unmatched. The CDR3 spans 14 residues. CDR3 residues: CASSLDTGGYEQFF. The CDR3, as DNA: TGTGCCAGCAGTCTGGACACAGGGGGCTATGAGCAGTTCTTC.

This clonotype was seen ten or more times. V is TRBV27 and J is TRBJ2-4, with a tentative D call TRBD2 (6 bases). Trimming pared 5 bases from V and 1 base from J, leaving 18 bases between. The CDR3 has 17 amino acids. The V gene's germline CDR1 is MNHEY and CDR2 SMNVEV (reference sequence). Here the CDR3 DNA reads TGTGCCAGCAGTCCCTTAGTCGGGGGTCTGGCCAAAAACATTCAGTACTTC. It specifies CASSPLVGGLAKNIQYF.

Many counts were recorded for this clonotype. The chain recombines TRBV7-9 with TRBJ1-4; D perhaps matches TRBD1 (6 bases). CDR3 length equals 16 residues. Germline V gene data show CDR1 as SEHNR and CDR2 as FQNEAQ (reference sequence). The V end lost 8 bases, the J end lost 0 bases, and 16 bases lay between the germline ends. In DNA, the CDR3 is TGTGCCAGCCCCTCGCCGGGGGCCTCAACTAATGAAAAACTGTTTTTT. Translated: CASPSPGASTNEKLFF.

This clonotype was seen at least ten times. This sequence joins TRBV12-3 or TRBV12-4 and TRBJ2-4; tentatively, D is TRBD1 or TRBD2 (5 bases each). V lost 3 bases and J lost 5, with 14 bases in between. The CDR3 has 15 amino acids. CDR3 amino acids: CASSFVGTAENIQYF. CDR3 nucleotide sequence: TGTGCCAGCAGTTTCGTCGGGACGGCAGAAAACATTCAGTACTTC.

This clonotype was found many times. This rearrangement joins TRBV28 to TRBJ1-1; D is uncertain. V gave up 7 bases and J gave up 3 bases, with 9 bases separating them. The germline CDR1 and CDR2 sequences are MDHEN and SYDVKM. CDR3 length: 12 residues. For the CDR3, the DNA is TGTGCCAGCAATGGACTCTACACTGAAGCTTTCTTT. Its translation: CASNGLYTEAFF.

Ten or more counts support this clonotype. This sequence joins TRBV20-1 and TRBJ2-3; D is unresolved. The V end was cut by 7 bases, the J end by 8 bases, with 13 bases between. This CDR3 contains 11 residues. The germline CDR1 and CDR2 sequences are DFQATT and SNEGSKA (reference sequence). CDR3: CSVRERFTQYF. The CDR3 region has the DNA TGCAGTGTCCGAGAGAGGTTTACGCAGTATTTT.

This clonotype was seen many times. The chain links TRBV10-3 to TRBJ2-2; no firm D call. The CDR3 sequence is 16 residues long. Germline V CDR1 and CDR2: ENHRY, SYGVKD. The germline V and J ends were trimmed by 0 bases and 5 bases, with 13 bases remaining between them. The CDR3 nucleotides are TGTGCCATCAGTGAGTCGAAGGCTGGGTGGACCGGGGAGCTGTTTTTT. It codes for CAISESKAGWTGELFF.

The J gene is TRBJ1-6, the V gene TRBV11-3; 8 bases line up with TRBD1. The CDR3 runs to 15 residues. J was trimmed by 9 bases and V by 3 bases; bases with no gene match: 7. The V gene's germline CDR1 is SGHNT and CDR2 YENEEA. The CDR3 here is CASSFGGQGGSPLHF. The CDR3 nucleotides are TGTGCCAGCAGCTTTGGAGGACAGGGAGGTTCACCCCTCCACTTT.

Many counts were recorded for this clonotype. V is TRBV19 and J is TRBJ2-1; no firm D call. Between the trimmed V and J ends, which lost 3 bases and 4 bases, there was a span of 16 bases. Germline CDR1 and CDR2: LNHDA and SQIVND (reference sequence). CDR3 length equals 16 residues. DNA of the CDR3: TGTGCCAGTAGTATTTTCGCGTCCTCGAGGTACAATGAGCAGTTCTTC. Protein: CASSIFASSRYNEQFF.

This clonotype was counted many times. The chain employs TRBV5-1 and TRBJ2-2; no reliable D call. Trimming took off 1 base at V and 5 bases at J, with 12 bases between the two ends. CDR1 and CDR2 (germline): SGHRS, YFSETQ. The CDR3 is made up of 15 amino acids. The CDR3 loop is CASSLRPPETGELFF. The CDR3 DNA reads as TGCGCCAGCAGCTTGAGACCGCCAGAGACCGGGGAGCTGTTTTTT.